This T cell receptor beta chain was recorded in a study of blood T cell repertoires in COVID-19. Study in general: Some COVID-19 samples were acute and others convalescent; all came from the United States, Italy and Spain.

TCRdb's table, derived via immunoSEQ multiplex PCR, lists solely in-frame clones and lacks some. The table includes roughly 100,000 clones, 84% detected once. V was pared by 6 bases and J by 3 bases, with 17 bases between. Looked up from germline, CDR1 is MGHDK and CDR2 is SYGVNS. This CDR3 has 15 residues. V gene TRBV25-1 combines with J gene TRBJ1-1; D not certain. The sequence derives from a man aged 35-49 years with active or convalescent COVID-19. The sequencing input was peripheral blood. DNA for the CDR3: TGTGCCAGCAGAGATGCGGGGAGTGGGGACACTGAAGCTTTCTTT. Translation gives CASRDAGSGDTEAFF.